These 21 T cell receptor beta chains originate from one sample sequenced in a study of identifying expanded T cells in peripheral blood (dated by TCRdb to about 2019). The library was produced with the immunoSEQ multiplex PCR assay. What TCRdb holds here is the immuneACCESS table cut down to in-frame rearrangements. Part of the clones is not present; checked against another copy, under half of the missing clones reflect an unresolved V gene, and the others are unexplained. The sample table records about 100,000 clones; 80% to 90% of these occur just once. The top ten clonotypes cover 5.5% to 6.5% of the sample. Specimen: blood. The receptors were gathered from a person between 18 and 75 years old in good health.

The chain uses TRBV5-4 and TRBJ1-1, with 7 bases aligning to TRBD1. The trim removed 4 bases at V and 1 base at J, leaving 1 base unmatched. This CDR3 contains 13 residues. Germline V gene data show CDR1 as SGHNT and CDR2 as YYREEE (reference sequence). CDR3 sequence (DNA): TGTGCCAGCAGCAGGGACAGGAACACTGAAGCTTTCTTT. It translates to CASSRDRNTEAFF.

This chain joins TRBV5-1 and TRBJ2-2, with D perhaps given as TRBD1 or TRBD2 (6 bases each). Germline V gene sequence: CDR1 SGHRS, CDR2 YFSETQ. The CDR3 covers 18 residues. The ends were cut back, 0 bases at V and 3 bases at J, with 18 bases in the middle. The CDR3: CASSLARDRGGHTGELFF. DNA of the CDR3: TGCGCCAGCAGCTTGGCCCGGGATAGAGGGGGGCACACCGGGGAGCTGTTTTTT.

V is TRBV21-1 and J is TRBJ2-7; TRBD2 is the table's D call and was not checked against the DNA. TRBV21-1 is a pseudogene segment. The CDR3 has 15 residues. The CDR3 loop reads CASSKVTGGPYEQYF. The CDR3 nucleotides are TGTGCCAGCAGCAAAGTCACGGGAGGGCCCTACGAGCAGTACTTC.

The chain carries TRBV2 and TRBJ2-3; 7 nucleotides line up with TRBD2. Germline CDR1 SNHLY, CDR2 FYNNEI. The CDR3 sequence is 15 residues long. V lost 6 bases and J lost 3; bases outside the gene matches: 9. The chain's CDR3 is CASSLYAGETDTQYF. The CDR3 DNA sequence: TGTGCCAGCAGCCTCTATGCGGGAGAAACAGATACGCAGTATTTT.

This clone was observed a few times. CDR3 bases: TGTGCTAGTGGTCCAAGTAGCCCTGCGGACACCGGGGAGCTGTTTTTT. Protein sequence: CASGPSSPADTGELFF. J is TRBJ2-2 and V is TRBV12-5; D unclear. CDR1 is LGHNT and CDR2 is FRNRAP in the germline V gene. The CDR3 has 16 residues. Trimming pared 5 bases from V and 3 bases from J, leaving 16 bases between.

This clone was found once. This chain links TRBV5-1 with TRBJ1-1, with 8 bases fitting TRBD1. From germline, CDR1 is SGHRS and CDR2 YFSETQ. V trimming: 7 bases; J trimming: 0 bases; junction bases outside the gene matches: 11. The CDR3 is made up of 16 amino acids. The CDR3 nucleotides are TGCGCCAGCGCCCGGGGACAGGACCTTATGAACACTGAAGCTTTCTTT. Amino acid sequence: CASARGQDLMNTEAFF.

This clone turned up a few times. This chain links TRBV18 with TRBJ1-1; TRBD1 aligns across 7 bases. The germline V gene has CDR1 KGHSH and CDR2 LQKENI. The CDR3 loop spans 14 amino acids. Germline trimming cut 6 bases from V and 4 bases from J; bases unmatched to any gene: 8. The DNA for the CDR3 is TGTGCCAGCTCCCAGGGGGATTTGAGCACTGAAGCTTTCTTT. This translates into CASSQGDLSTEAFF.

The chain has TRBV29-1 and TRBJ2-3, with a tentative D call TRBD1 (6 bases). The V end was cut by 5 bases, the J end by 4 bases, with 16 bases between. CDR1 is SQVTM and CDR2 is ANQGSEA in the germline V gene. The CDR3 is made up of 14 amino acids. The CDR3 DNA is TGCAGCGTTAGTCCACGGGCAGGGGCAGATACGCAGTATTTT. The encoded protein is CSVSPRAGADTQYF.

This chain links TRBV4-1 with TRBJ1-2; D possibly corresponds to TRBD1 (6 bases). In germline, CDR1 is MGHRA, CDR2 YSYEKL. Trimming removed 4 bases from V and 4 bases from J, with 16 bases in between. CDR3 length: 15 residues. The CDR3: CASSPTTGDVYGYTF. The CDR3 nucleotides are TGCGCCAGCAGCCCAACGACAGGAGACGTCTATGGCTACACCTTC.

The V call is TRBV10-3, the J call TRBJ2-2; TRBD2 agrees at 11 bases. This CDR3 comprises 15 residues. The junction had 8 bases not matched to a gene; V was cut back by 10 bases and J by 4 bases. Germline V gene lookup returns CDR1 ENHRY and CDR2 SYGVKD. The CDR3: CATTVGTSGTGELFF. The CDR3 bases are TGTGCCACCACCGTTGGGACTAGCGGCACCGGGGAGCTGTTTTTT.

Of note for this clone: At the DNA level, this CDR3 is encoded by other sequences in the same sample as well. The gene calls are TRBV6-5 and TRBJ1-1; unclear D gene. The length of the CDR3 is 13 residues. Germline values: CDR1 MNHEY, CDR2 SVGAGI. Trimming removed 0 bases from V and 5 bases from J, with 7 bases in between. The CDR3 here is CASSYSGRTEAFF. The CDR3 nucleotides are TGTGCCAGCAGTTACTCGGGCAGAACTGAAGCTTTCTTT.

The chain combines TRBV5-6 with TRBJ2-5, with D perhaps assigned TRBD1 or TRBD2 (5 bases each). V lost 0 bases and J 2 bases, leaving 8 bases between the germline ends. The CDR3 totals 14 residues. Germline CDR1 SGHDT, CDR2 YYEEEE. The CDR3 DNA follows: TGTGCCAGCAGCTTGGGATGGGGGCAAGAGACCCAGTACTTC. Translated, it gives CASSLGWGQETQYF.

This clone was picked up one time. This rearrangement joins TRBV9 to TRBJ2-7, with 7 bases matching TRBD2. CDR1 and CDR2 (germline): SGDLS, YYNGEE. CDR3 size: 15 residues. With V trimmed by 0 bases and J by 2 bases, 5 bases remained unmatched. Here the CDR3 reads CASSVGPGGTYEQYF. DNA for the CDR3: TGTGCCAGCAGCGTAGGCCCGGGAGGTACCTACGAGCAGTACTTC.

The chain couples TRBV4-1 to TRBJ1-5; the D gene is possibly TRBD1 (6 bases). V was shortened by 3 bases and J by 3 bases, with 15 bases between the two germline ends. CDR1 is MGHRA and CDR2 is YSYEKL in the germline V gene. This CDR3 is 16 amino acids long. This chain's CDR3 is CASSQGRGQPNQPQHF. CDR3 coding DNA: TGCGCCAGCAGCCAGGGACGGGGGCAGCCCAATCAGCCCCAGCATTTT.

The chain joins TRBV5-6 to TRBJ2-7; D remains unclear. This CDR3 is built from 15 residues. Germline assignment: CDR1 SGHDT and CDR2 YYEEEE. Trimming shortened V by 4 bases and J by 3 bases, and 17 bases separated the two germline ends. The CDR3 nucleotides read TGTGCCAGCAGCGTACGGGCCTTAACCCACTACGAGCAGTACTTC. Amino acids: CASSVRALTHYEQYF.

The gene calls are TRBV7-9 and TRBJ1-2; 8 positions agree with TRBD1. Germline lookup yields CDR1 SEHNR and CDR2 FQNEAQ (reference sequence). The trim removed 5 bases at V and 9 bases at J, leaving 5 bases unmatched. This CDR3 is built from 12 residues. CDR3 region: CASSVSGGSYTF. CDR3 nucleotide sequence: TGTGCCAGCAGCGTCTCAGGGGGCAGCTACACCTTC. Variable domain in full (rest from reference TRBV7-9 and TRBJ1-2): DTGVSQNPRHKITKRGQNVTFRCDPISEHNRLYWYRQTLGQGPEFLTYFQNEAQLEKSRLLSDRFSAERPKGSFSTLEIQRTEQGDSAMYLCASSVSGGSYTFGSGTRLTVV.

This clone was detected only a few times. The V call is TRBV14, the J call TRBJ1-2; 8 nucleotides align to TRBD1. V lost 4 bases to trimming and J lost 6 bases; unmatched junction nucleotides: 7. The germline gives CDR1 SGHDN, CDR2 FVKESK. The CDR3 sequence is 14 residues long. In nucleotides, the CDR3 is TGTGCCAGCAGCCGCTGGACAGGGTCGAATGGCTACACCTTC. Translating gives CASSRWTGSNGYTF.

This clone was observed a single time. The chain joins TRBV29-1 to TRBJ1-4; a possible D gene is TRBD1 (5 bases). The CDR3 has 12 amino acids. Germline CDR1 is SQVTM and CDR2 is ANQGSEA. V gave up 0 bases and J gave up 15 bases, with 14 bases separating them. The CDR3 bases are TGCAGCGTTGAAGACCTGGGACGGTTCATGTTTTTT. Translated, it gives CSVEDLGRFMFF.

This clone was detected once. DNA of the CDR3: TGTGCCAGCACTCCCCCCGGGTGGGCAGTGGGCTACAATGAGCAGTTCTTC. Its translation is CASTPPGWAVGYNEQFF. V usage is TRBV11-2 and J usage is TRBJ2-1; D gene unclear. The CDR3 runs to 17 residues. Germline CDR1 SGHAT, CDR2 FQNNGV. Trimming took off 7 bases at V and 3 bases at J, with 22 bases between the two ends. Together with reference TRBV11-2 and TRBJ2-1, the CDR3 gives the full variable domain: EAGVAQSPRYKIIEKRQSVAFWCNPISGHATLYWYQQILGQGPKLLIQFQNNGVVDDSQLPKDRFSAERLKGVDSTLKIQPAKLEDSAVYLCASTPPGWAVGYNEQFFGPGTRLTVL.

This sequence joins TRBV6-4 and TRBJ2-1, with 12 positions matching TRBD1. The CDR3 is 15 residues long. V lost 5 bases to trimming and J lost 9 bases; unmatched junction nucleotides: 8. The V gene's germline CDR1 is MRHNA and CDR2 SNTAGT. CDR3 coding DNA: TGTGCCAGCAGTCCCGGGACAGGGGGCATGGGTGAGCAGTTCTTC. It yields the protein CASSPGTGGMGEQFF.

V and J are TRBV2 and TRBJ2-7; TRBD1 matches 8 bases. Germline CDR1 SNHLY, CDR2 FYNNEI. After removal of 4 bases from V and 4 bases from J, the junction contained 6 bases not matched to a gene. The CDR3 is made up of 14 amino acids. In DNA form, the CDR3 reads TGTGCCAGCAGTGGGTCAGGGGGCCTGTACGAGCAGTACTTC. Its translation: CASSGSGGLYEQYF.